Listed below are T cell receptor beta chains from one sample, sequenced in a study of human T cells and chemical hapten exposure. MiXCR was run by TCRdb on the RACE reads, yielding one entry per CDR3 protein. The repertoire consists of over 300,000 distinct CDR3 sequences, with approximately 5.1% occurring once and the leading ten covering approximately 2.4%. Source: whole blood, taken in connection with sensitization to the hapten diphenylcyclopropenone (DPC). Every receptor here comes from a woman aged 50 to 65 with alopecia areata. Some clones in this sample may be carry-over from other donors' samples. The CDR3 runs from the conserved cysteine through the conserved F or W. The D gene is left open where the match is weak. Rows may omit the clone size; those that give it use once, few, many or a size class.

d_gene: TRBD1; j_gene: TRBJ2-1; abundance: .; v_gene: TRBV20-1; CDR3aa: CSARDQGEGGDYNEQFF; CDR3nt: TGCAGTGCTAGAGATCAAGGGGAAGGGGGCGACTACAATGAGCAGTTCTTC
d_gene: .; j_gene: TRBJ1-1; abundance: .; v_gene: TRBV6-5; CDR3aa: CASSYLGGFDTEAFF; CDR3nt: TGTGCCAGCAGTTACTTGGGGGGCTTCGACACTGAAGCTTTCTTT
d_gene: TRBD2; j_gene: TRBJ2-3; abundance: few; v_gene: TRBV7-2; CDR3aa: CASSRTSGGRDTQYF; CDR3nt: TGTGCCAGCAGCCGGACTAGCGGGGGGAGGGATACGCAGTATTTT
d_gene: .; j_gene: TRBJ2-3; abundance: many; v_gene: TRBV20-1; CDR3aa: CSARGGISGSDTQYF; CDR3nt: TGCAGTGCTAGAGGGGGCATCTCGGGAAGTGATACGCAGTATTTT
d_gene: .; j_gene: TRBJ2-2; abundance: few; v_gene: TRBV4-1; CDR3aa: CASSQDGGTITGELFF; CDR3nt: TGCGCCAGCAGCCAAGACGGCGGGACAATCACCGGGGAGCTGTTTTTT
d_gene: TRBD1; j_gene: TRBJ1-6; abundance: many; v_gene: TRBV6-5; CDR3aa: CASSRLDRGHSPLHF; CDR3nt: TGTGCCAGCAGCCGCCTGGACAGGGGTCACTCACCCCTCCACTTT
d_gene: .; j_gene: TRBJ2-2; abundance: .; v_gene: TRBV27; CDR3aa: CASSFSLNTGELFF; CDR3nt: TGTGCCAGCAGTTTTTCGCTGAACACCGGGGAGCTGTTTTTT
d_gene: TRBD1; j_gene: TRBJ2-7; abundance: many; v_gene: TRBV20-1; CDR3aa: CSARGRDRYEQYF; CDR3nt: TGCAGTGCTAGAGGACGGGACAGGTACGAGCAGTACTTC
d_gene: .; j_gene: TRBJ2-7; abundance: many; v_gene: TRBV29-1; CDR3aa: CSVGGQRGSYEQYF; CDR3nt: TGCAGCGTGGGAGGACAGCGCGGGTCCTACGAGCAGTACTTC
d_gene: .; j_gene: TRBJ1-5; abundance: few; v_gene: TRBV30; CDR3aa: CAWGLRVGQPQHF; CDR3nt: TGTGCCTGGGGGTTGAGGGTGGGTCAGCCCCAGCATTTT
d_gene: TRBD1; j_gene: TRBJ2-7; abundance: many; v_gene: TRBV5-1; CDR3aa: CASSYPDRGSYEQYF; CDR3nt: TGCGCCAGCAGCTACCCCGACAGGGGTAGCTACGAGCAGTACTTC
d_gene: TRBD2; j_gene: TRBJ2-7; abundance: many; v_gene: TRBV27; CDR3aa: CASSLRLAGEVEQYF; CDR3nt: TGTGCCAGCAGTTTAAGACTAGCGGGAGAGGTCGAGCAGTACTTC
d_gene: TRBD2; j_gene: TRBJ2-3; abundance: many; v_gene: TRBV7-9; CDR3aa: CASSLLASGKTDTQYF; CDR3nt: TGTGCCAGCAGCCTCCTGGCTAGCGGGAAAACAGATACGCAGTATTTT
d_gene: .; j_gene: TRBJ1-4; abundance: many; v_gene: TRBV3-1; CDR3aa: CASSWLFGDGANEKLFF; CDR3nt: TGTGCCAGCAGCTGGCTTTTTGGGGACGGTGCTAATGAAAAACTGTTTTTT
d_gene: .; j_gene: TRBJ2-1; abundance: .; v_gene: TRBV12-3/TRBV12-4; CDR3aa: CASSLGTASSYNEQFF; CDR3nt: TGTGCCAGCAGTTTGGGGACTGCTAGCTCCTACAATGAGCAGTTCTTC